One sample yielded the 20 T cell receptor beta chains listed below, sequenced in a study of cytomegalovirus exposure and HLA in healthy donors. It was with 60 Vbeta and 13 Jbeta primers that the PCR ran. This table comes from immunoSEQ multiplex PCR, and its TCRdb copy is limited to in-frame clones, with some not included. The sample has approximately 180,000 clones; 80% are singletons. The sample was PBMCs. The receptors stem from a man aged 30 to 39 in good health and CMV-seropositive.

J is TRBJ2-5 and V is TRBV6-4, with 10 bases matching TRBD1. Looked up from germline, CDR1 is MRHNA and CDR2 is SNTAGT. V dropped 8 bases and J dropped 3; count of bases not matched to a gene: 6. The CDR3 contains 14 residues. The CDR3 is CASGETGGKETQYF. The CDR3 nucleotides read TGTGCCAGCGGAGAGACAGGGGGCAAAGAGACCCAGTACTTC.

This clone was detected once. The chain recombines TRBV5-1 with TRBJ1-2; TRBD1 is a possible D gene (5 bases). Germline lookup yields CDR1 SGHRS and CDR2 YFSETQ. The CDR3 consists of 16 residues. V lost 1 base and J lost 0, with 13 bases in between. CDR3 in amino acids: CASSLLRGTTNYGYTF. As DNA, the CDR3 is TGCGCCAGCAGCTTGTTGCGGGGGACGACTAACTATGGCTACACCTTC.

This sequence joins TRBV6-1 and TRBJ2-5; 8 nucleotides line up with TRBD2. This CDR3 is built from 14 residues. J lost 2 bases, V lost 10 bases, and 9 bases had no gene match. Germline CDR1 MNHNS, CDR2 SASEGT. The CDR3 region has the DNA TGTGCCACCCTAGCGGGCGGCTCTCAAGAGACCCAGTACTTC. This sequence encodes CATLAGGSQETQYF.

The chain combines TRBV7-9 with TRBJ1-1; no definite D call. The length of the CDR3 is 14 residues. Germline V gene sequence: CDR1 SEHNR, CDR2 FQNEAQ (reference sequence). V was pared by 0 bases and J by 0 bases, with 5 bases between. The CDR3 is CASSLAFLNTEAFF. The CDR3 DNA is TGTGCCAGCAGCTTAGCCTTTCTGAACACTGAAGCTTTCTTT.

The rearrangement uses TRBV5-1 and TRBJ1-5; weak D call: TRBD1 (5 bases). This CDR3 region has 14 residues. Germline V gene sequence: CDR1 SGHRS, CDR2 YFSETQ. Trimming took 0 bases from V and 6 from J, leaving 10 bases between them. The CDR3 DNA is TGCGCCAGCAGCTTGGAAGGGGCGCCTCAGCCCCAGCATTTT. Protein product: CASSLEGAPQPQHF.

CDR3 region: CASSEDKGAPQETQYF. In DNA, the CDR3 is TGTGCCAGCAGTGAAGATAAGGGGGCCCCACAAGAGACCCAGTACTTC. The rearrangement joins TRBV2 to TRBJ2-5; 7 bases map to TRBD1. Trimming removed 1 base from V and 2 bases from J; junction bases left unmatched: 7. Germline CDR1 reads SNHLY; CDR2 reads FYNNEI. The CDR3 is made up of 16 amino acids.

This chain connects TRBV11-2 to TRBJ1-1, with D tentatively TRBD1 (6 bases). CDR1 and CDR2 (germline): SGHAT, FQNNGV. This CDR3 comprises 14 residues. Trimming stripped 2 bases from V and 10 bases from J, with 17 bases between. The chain's CDR3 is CASSLTGGGRGAFF. In DNA, the CDR3 is TGTGCCAGCAGCTTAACTGGTGGGGGCCGGGGAGCTTTCTTT.

The rearrangement uses TRBV7-9 and TRBJ1-4; possibly TRBD1 for D (5 bases). V was cut by 6 bases and J by 0 bases, with 14 bases left in between. The CDR3 length is 16 residues. CDR1 is SEHNR and CDR2 is FQNEAQ in the germline V gene (reference sequence). The CDR3 sequence: CASSEDMIATNEKLFF. The CDR3 bases are TGTGCCAGCAGTGAGGACATGATTGCAACTAATGAAAAACTGTTTTTT.

The genes are TRBV28 and TRBJ2-1; the match to TRBD2 covers 11 bases. The J segment lost 3 bases and the V segment lost 6 bases, leaving 4 bases of the junction unmatched. The CDR3 sequence is 15 residues long. Per germline, CDR1 MDHEN and CDR2 SYDVKM. The CDR3 nucleotides read TGTGCCAGCAGCGTAGCGGGAGGGTTCTACAATGAGCAGTTCTTC. Translated: CASSVAGGFYNEQFF.

Note on this clone: Other DNA sequences within the sample encode an identical CDR3. DNA for the CDR3: TGCGCCAGCAGCTTGCAACAAGAGACCCAGTACTTC. This encodes CASSLQQETQYF. The chain couples TRBV5-1 to TRBJ2-5, with D unresolved. In germline, CDR1 is SGHRS, CDR2 YFSETQ. Trimming pared 1 base from V and 2 bases from J, leaving 3 bases between. This CDR3 region has 12 residues.

This sequence joins TRBV27 and TRBJ2-5, with a weak D call TRBD1 (5 bases). V was clipped by 6 bases and J by 4 bases, with 12 bases between them. From germline, CDR1 is MNHEY and CDR2 SMNVEV (reference sequence). The CDR3 contains 13 residues. CDR3 amino acids: CASRIGAGETQYF. The CDR3 DNA sequence: TGTGCCAGCAGGATAGGGGCTGGAGAGACCCAGTACTTC.

A single count supports this clone. This rearrangement joins TRBV2 to TRBJ2-1; no definite D call. V dropped 5 bases and J dropped 6 bases, with 23 bases sitting between them. The germline CDR1 and CDR2 sequences are SNHLY and FYNNEI. The CDR3 consists of 17 residues. The CDR3 loop reads CASSPGHDWLPLNEQFF. The CDR3 DNA reads TGTGCCAGCAGTCCCGGTCACGACTGGCTCCCCCTCAATGAGCAGTTCTTC.

This rearrangement joins TRBV4-2 to TRBJ2-2; D is perhaps TRBD2 (6 bases). With 0 bases removed from V and 7 bases from J, the gap between germline ends came to 12 bases. CDR1 is LGHNA and CDR2 is YNFKEQ in the germline V gene. This CDR3 has 15 residues. CDR3 sequence: CASSQEWGEVGELFF. As DNA, the CDR3 is TGTGCCAGCAGCCAAGAGTGGGGGGAGGTCGGGGAGCTGTTTTTT.

The rearrangement links TRBV11-3 to TRBJ2-7, with 7 bases identical to TRBD1. Germline-derived CDR1 and CDR2 are SGHNT and YENEEA. V shed 5 bases, J shed 0 bases, and the junction held 7 bases outside the gene matches. This CDR3 has 15 amino acids. The CDR3 protein is CASSRTGISSYEQYF. The CDR3 DNA is TGTGCCAGCAGCCGGACAGGCATCTCCTCCTACGAGCAGTACTTC.

The chain employs TRBV21-1 and TRBJ2-5; TRBD1 was called by the table and not checked on the DNA. TRBV21-1 counts as a pseudogene. This CDR3 comprises 18 residues. CDR3 in amino acids: CASSKYNQGVVSRETQYF. CDR3 nucleotides: TGTGCCAGCAGCAAATATAACCAGGGGGTAGTGAGTAGAGAGACCCAGTACTTC.

The chain joins TRBV5-1 to TRBJ2-7; 7 bases match TRBD2. This CDR3 spans 15 amino acids. Germline V lookup: CDR1 SGHRS, CDR2 YFSETQ. The V gene end was trimmed by 0 bases and the J gene end by 2 bases; junction bases not matched to a gene: 5. CDR3 sequence: CASSLGLAKTYEQYF. CDR3 bases: TGCGCCAGCAGCTTGGGACTAGCCAAAACCTACGAGCAGTACTTC.

This rearrangement joins TRBV4-1 to TRBJ1-2; a possible D gene is TRBD1 (5 bases). V lost 2 bases and J 4 bases, leaving 17 bases between the germline ends. Germline CDR1 and CDR2: MGHRA and YSYEKL. The CDR3 runs 16 residues. The CDR3 reads CASSQTWGPLGYGYTF. The CDR3, as DNA: TGCGCCAGCAGCCAAACCTGGGGCCCTTTGGGCTATGGCTACACCTTC.

This chain connects TRBV7-8 to TRBJ2-2; TRBD2 might be the D (7 bases). This CDR3 is 14 amino acids long. V lost 1 base to trimming and J lost 7 bases, with 10 bases between them. Germline V gene lookup returns CDR1 SGHVS and CDR2 FQNEAQ. CDR3 loop: CASSLEGGGGELFF. DNA for the CDR3: TGTGCCAGCAGCTTAGAAGGGGGGGGCGGGGAGCTGTTTTTT.

The rearrangement joins TRBV4-1 to TRBJ2-6; D perhaps matches TRBD1 (5 bases). Trimming cost V 0 bases and J 3 bases, with 15 bases left between them. The CDR3 consists of 18 residues. The germline V gene encodes CDR1 MGHRA and CDR2 YSYEKL. The CDR3 DNA reads as TGCGCCAGCAGCCAAGATAAGGCAGGGTCACTTGGGGCCAACGTCCTGACTTTC. Translating gives CASSQDKAGSLGANVLTF.

This rearrangement joins TRBV30 to TRBJ2-4, with 8 positions matching TRBD1. Unmatched junction bases numbered 6, after V lost 1 base and J lost 10 bases. Germline-derived CDR1 and CDR2 are GTSNPN and SVGIG (reference sequence). The CDR3 is made up of 13 amino acids. CDR3 sequence (DNA): TGTGCCTGGAGTGGAGGCACAGGGGGAATTCAGTACTTC. It yields the protein CAWSGGTGGIQYF.